This entry concerns a single T cell receptor beta chain. Sequenced by immunoSEQ multiplex PCR; TCRdb stores in-frame clones only, minus some. The table records roughly 65,000 clones, around 90% of them present only once. This CDR3 is built from 13 residues. The V end was cut by 7 bases, the J end by 4 bases, with 10 bases between. Germline V CDR1 and CDR2: MNHNY, SVGAGI (reference sequence). The data stem from a study of OX40 agonist ivuxolimab in advanced cancers. Whole-study context: Participants averaged about 60 years of age (range about 23 to 80) and were 75% to 90% male. One hepatocellular carcinoma and a couple of cutaneous melanoma patients partially responded.

The TCR comes from an adult with an advanced solid tumor such as melanoma, head and neck, liver or kidney cancer. The source was CD4+ or CD8+ T cells sorted from blood, collected in a trial of the OX40 agonist ivuxolimab. The chain uses TRBV6-6 and TRBJ2-2; tentative D call: TRBD2 (6 bases). The CDR3 bases are TGTGCCAGCAACGGAGGGGCCACCGGGGAGCTGTTTTTT. The encoded protein is CASNGGATGELFF.